A selection of T cell receptor beta chains follows, all from one sample in a study of identical twins. MiXCR was run by TCRdb on the 5' RACE reads, yielding one entry per CDR3 protein. The sample includes 690,000 or so distinct CDR3 sequences, around 8.6% seen only once; the top ten take around 0.95%. This sample was shared with a second study, whose subject was yellow fever vaccine responses in identical twins.

The sequenced sample was PBMCs. These receptors were obtained from a young woman in good health. Each CDR3 is given with its conserved first and last residue. A D gene is named only where the DNA matches it firmly. Expanded clones are given a class, and other clones once, few, many or no size at all.

NA	NA	TRBV10-3	TRBJ2-2	TGTGCCATCAGGGGGAACGGGGAGCTGTTTTTT	CAIRGNGELFF
NA	NA	TRBV20-1	TRBJ2-3	TGCAGTGCTAGAGATGCGCGGCACACAGATACGCAGTATTTT	CSARDARHTDTQYF
many	NA	TRBV12-3/TRBV12-4	TRBJ1-2	TGTGCCACCCGAGGGGGGGAGTCATCTGGCTACACCTTC	CATRGGESSGYTF
many	NA	TRBV5-1	TRBJ2-3	TGCGCCAGCGCCTCACGCGGGGGCACAGATACGCAGTATTTT	CASASRGGTDTQYF
many	TRBD2	TRBV3-1	TRBJ2-3	TGTGCCAGCAGCCAAGCGGGGGGGCCGACAGATACGCAGTATTTT	CASSQAGGPTDTQYF
many	NA	TRBV29-1	TRBJ2-7	TGCAGCGTTGAAGCGGGCCCCCTGGGCGAGCAGTACTTC	CSVEAGPLGEQYF
NA	TRBD2	TRBV4-2	TRBJ2-1	TGTGCCAGCAGCCAATCCGGGGGGGTCAATGAGCAGTTCTTC	CASSQSGGVNEQFF
few	TRBD2	TRBV20-1	TRBJ2-2	TGCAGTGCTAGCCCCATAGCGGGATCCAGCCTAACGAACACCGGGGAGCTGTTTTTT	CSASPIAGSSLTNTGELFF
few	NA	TRBV7-9	TRBJ1-4	TGTGCCAGCAGGGACCTTAATGAAAAACTGTTTTTT	CASRDLNEKLFF
few	NA	TRBV29-1	TRBJ1-1	TGCAGCGTCGGGAATTCTTTAAACACTGAAGCTTTCTTT	CSVGNSLNTEAFF
once	TRBD1	TRBV14	TRBJ2-3	TGTGCCAGCAGCCATCCCAGGACAGGGACGTTCACAGATACGCAGTATTTT	CASSHPRTGTFTDTQYF
few	TRBD1	TRBV25-1	TRBJ1-2	TGTGCCAGCAAAGGGCAGGGGGCTCGGTATGGCTACACCTTC	CASKGQGARYGYTF
NA	TRBD2	TRBV7-2	TRBJ2-4	TGTGCCAGCAGCTCCGGGGGGGTTAGAAACATTCAGTACTTC	CASSSGGVRNIQYF
few	NA	TRBV5-6	TRBJ2-7	TGTGCCAGCAGGATGACATACTCCTACGAGCAGTACTTC	CASRMTYSYEQYF
many	TRBD2	TRBV6-2/TRBV6-3	TRBJ2-1	TGTGCCAGCAGTTACTCACGACTAGCGGGAGTAAATGAGCAGTTCTTC	CASSYSRLAGVNEQFF
NA	TRBD1	TRBV5-1	TRBJ1-6	TGCGCCAGCAGCTTGTATGGGACAGGGGATTCACCCCTCCACTTT	CASSLYGTGDSPLHF
NA	NA	TRBV5-1	TRBJ1-4	TGCGCCAGCAGCTTGGAATTCGGGACGCATGAAAAACTGTTTTTT	CASSLEFGTHEKLFF
NA	NA	TRBV2	TRBJ2-3	TGTGCCAGCGGTTCGGGGGAAACTAGCACAGATACGCAGTATTTT	CASGSGETSTDTQYF
NA	NA	TRBV7-2	TRBJ2-7	TGTGCCAGCAGCTTAGACTCCGCAGGCCCCTCCGAGCAGTACTTC	CASSLDSAGPSEQYF
NA	TRBD1	TRBV10-3	TRBJ2-1	TGTGCCATCAGTGAGGGACAGGGGGCGGGTAATGAGCAGTTCTTC	CAISEGQGAGNEQFF
few	NA	TRBV10-2	TRBJ2-7	TGCGCCAGCCTTAAGCTCCACGAGCAGTACTTC	CASLKLHEQYF
few	TRBD1	TRBV19	TRBJ2-7	TGTGCCAGTAGTAGGGGGACAGGGAAGGGCTACGAGCAGTACTTC	CASSRGTGKGYEQYF
many	NA	TRBV6-5	TRBJ2-1	TGTGCCAGCGCGGAAAGAATGAATGAGCAGTTCTTC	CASAERMNEQFF
few	TRBD1	TRBV15	TRBJ2-3	TGTGCCACCAGCAGAGATGGGACAGGGGCCCCAATGGATACGCAGTATTTT	CATSRDGTGAPMDTQYF
NA	TRBD2	TRBV27	TRBJ2-5	TGTGCCAGCAGTTTATCGACGCGGGGGGCGCGAGAGACCCAGTACTTC	CASSLSTRGARETQYF
NA	NA	TRBV7-9	TRBJ1-1	TGTGCCAGCAGCTTAGCGCGGGGGGGGAGTGAAGCTTTCTTT	CASSLARGGSEAFF
few	NA	TRBV7-8	TRBJ2-1	TGTGCCAGCAGCCCTCTCGAGGCCCCCCGGTTGGGTGAGCAGTTCTTC	CASSPLEAPRLGEQFF
many	NA	TRBV4-3	TRBJ2-3	TGCGCCAGCAGCCAAGGACTAGTCGGGGCCGAGCAGTATTTT	CASSQGLVGAEQYF
NA	TRBD2	TRBV30	TRBJ2-3	TGTGCCTGGACTAGCGGGAGAGGCACAGATACGCAGTATTTT	CAWTSGRGTDTQYF
NA	TRBD2	TRBV7-2	TRBJ2-7	TGTGCCAGCAGCTTAGGCGGGAGAAAGTCCGAGCAGTACTTC	CASSLGGRKSEQYF
NA	NA	TRBV18	TRBJ2-7	TGTGCCAGCTCCCTTACCGGGATCCCCTACGAGCAGTACTTC	CASSLTGIPYEQYF
few	TRBD2	TRBV28	TRBJ2-4	TGTGCCAGCAGTACGACCGGGAGGTGGGCTAAGTACTTC	CASSTTGRWAKYF